This TCR beta chain was sequenced during a study of graft-versus-host responses after intestinal transplantation. The overall study: Multivisceral, liver-intestinal, or isolated intestinal transplants were received by the recipients. All recipients got anti-thymocyte globulin induction, then tacrolimus and steroids for about 3 years.

The study, taken as a whole, reports: The marrow of recipients harbored GvH clones, and ileum or blood showed some of them first.

Profiling relied on immunoSEQ multiplex PCR, and the TCRdb table lists in-frame clones only, not all of them. The sample contains 35,000 to 50,000 clones, over 90% of which appear only once. Germline CDR1 SGDLS, CDR2 YYNGEE. The length of the CDR3 is 18 residues. Losses at the gene ends were 0 bases for V and 0 bases for J; bases not matched to a gene: 5. About this clone: Its specificity is not known.

The specimen was unstimulated CD8+ T cells sorted from spleen or lymph node cells, collected before transplant. This TCR was sampled from a human donor who was the organ donor for an intestinal transplant. The chain couples TRBV9 to TRBJ1-6, with 8 positions matching TRBD1. CDR3 protein: CASSVGQGAGSYNSPLHF. CDR3 bases: TGTGCCAGCAGCGTAGGTCAGGGGGCCGGCTCCTATAATTCACCCCTCCACTTT.